The clone carrying this TCR beta chain was recorded at least ten times. The PBMCs were sourced from fresh peripheral blood (10 ml). RNA transcripts gave rise to amplified TCR beta CDR3 regions. TCR CDR3 regions were first amplified by RT-PCR with HTBI primers. TCRdb passed the multiplex PCR reads through MiXCR, listing each CDR3 protein once. The profile shows 390,000 or so distinct CDR3 sequences, over 12% of them singletons. The sample is drawn from a study of T cells in Graves' hyperthyroidism and ophthalmopathy. This CDR3 comprises 16 residues. Germline V gene sequence: CDR1 MGHRA, CDR2 YSYEKL. V trimming: 0 bases; J trimming: 2 bases; junction bases outside the gene matches: 3.

V is TRBV4-1 and J is TRBJ2-7, with 11 bases lining up with TRBD2. The TCR originated in a man between 18 and 35 years old with Graves' ophthalmopathy. Sequences were obtained from blood. The DNA of the CDR3 is TGCGCCAGCAGCCAAGAGGGACTAGCGGCGACCTACGAGCAGTACTTC. Translating gives CASSQEGLAATYEQYF.